This T cell receptor (beta chain) is drawn from a study of T cell changes during pregnancy in multiple sclerosis. Clones were sequenced by immunoSEQ multiplex PCR, and TCRdb holds only the in-frame ones, with some missing. The profile covers under 55,000 clones, with around 90% appearing a single time and 9.5% to 13% taken by the ten largest. Trimming removed 2 bases from V and 3 bases from J, with 8 bases in between. In germline, CDR1 is PRHDT, CDR2 FYEKMQ (reference sequence). CDR3 length equals 13 residues. This chain connects TRBV13 to TRBJ2-7; tentative D call: TRBD1 (6 bases). Sequences were derived from CD8+ T cells from peripheral blood mononuclear cells, sampled after pregnancy. This receptor was identified in a female donor with multiple sclerosis, enrolled in a pregnancy study. The CDR3 bases are TGTGCCAGCAGCTTATCACAGGGCTACGAGCAGTACTTC. This gives the protein CASSLSQGYEQYF. Looking up the rest from reference TRBV13 and TRBJ2-7 gives the full variable domain: AAGVIQSPRHLIKEKRETATLKCYPIPRHDTVYWYQQGPGQDPQFLISFYEKMQSDKGSIPDRFSAQQFSDYHSELNMSSLELGDSALYFCASSLSQGYEQYFGPGTRLTVT.